The rows below give T cell receptor beta chains drawn from one sample of a study of cytomegalovirus exposure and HLA in healthy donors. Method: immunoSEQ multiplex PCR; TCRdb's copy keeps in-frame clones and lacks some. Counted here are 240,000 or so clones, around 80% occurring once; the ten biggest clones make up 5.4%. Sequencing was carried out using PBMCs. These receptors all stem from a woman aged 40-49 years in good health and CMV-seropositive. Both conserved end residues are part of each CDR3. A D gene is named only where the DNA matches it firmly. The size of a clone is reported for some rows only, either as once, few or many, or as a class for expanded clones.

length,D,V,size,J,CDR3,DNA
16,TRBD2,TRBV4-3,-,TRBJ2-5,CASSQDNWGGQETQYF,TGCGCCAGCAGCCAAGATAATTGGGGAGGGCAAGAGACCCAGTACTTC
16,-,TRBV7-8,once,TRBJ2-2,CASSESSYTTGGELFF,TGTGCCAGCAGCGAATCTAGTTATACGACGGGCGGGGAGCTGTTTTTT
14,TRBD1,TRBV4-1,-,TRBJ1-5,CASSQGTGLQPQHF,TGCGCCAGCAGCCAAGGGACAGGGCTTCAGCCCCAGCATTTT
18,-,TRBV7-5,-,TRBJ1-1,CVRSPPGKGDGMNTEAFF,TGTGTCAGAAGCCCGCCAGGCAAGGGGGATGGGATGAACACTGAAGCTTTCTTT
13,-,TRBV7-9,-,TRBJ2-4,CASSSGVRDIQYF,TGTGCCAGCAGCTCAGGGGTGCGGGACATTCAGTACTTC
14,-,TRBV5-4,-,TRBJ2-7,CASSLTISSYEQYF,TGTGCCAGCAGCTTAACCATCAGCTCCTACGAGCAGTACTTC
14,-,TRBV6-1,-,TRBJ2-3,CASLPGPGTDTQYF,TGTGCCAGCTTACCAGGGCCGGGCACAGATACGCAGTATTTT
16,TRBD1,TRBV6-1,-,TRBJ2-3,CASSEGGGPRSDTQYF,TGTGCCAGCAGTGAAGGAGGGGGCCCTCGTTCAGATACGCAGTATTTT
13,-,TRBV6-5,-,TRBJ1-2,CASTVGSNYGYTF,TGTGCCAGCACCGTAGGGAGCAACTATGGCTACACCTTC
15,TRBD1,TRBV6-5,-,TRBJ1-5,CASSRDSTINQPQHF,TGTGCCAGCAGTAGGGACAGTACTATCAATCAGCCCCAGCATTTT
14,TRBD1,TRBV2,once,TRBJ1-2,CASRRQGLNYGYTF,TGTGCCAGCAGGAGACAGGGTCTGAACTATGGCTACACCTTC
15,TRBD1,TRBV6-1,-,TRBJ1-5,CASILDRGGYEPQHF,TGTGCCAGCATCTTGGACAGGGGAGGGTATGAGCCCCAGCATTTT
15,TRBD2,TRBV6-6,-,TRBJ2-1,CASRGGLAGGDEQFF,TGTGCCAGCAGGGGGGGGCTAGCGGGAGGGGATGAGCAGTTCTTC
18,TRBD1,TRBV25-1,-,TRBJ1-6,CASSPTGGGGQGNSPLHF,TGTGCCAGCAGCCCTACTGGAGGGGGTGGACAGGGAAATTCACCCCTCCACTTT
13,TRBD1,TRBV6-5,-,TRBJ1-4,CASRDSFNEKLFF,TGTGCCAGTAGGGACAGTTTTAATGAAAAACTGTTTTTT
14,-,TRBV14,-,TRBJ1-1,CASSVLSQDTRAFF,TGTGCCAGCAGCGTTCTTTCCCAGGACACCAGAGCTTTCTTT
14,-,TRBV4-3,few,TRBJ2-5,CASSQSPGAGTQYF,TGCGCCAGCAGCCAATCCCCAGGGGCGGGGACCCAGTACTTC
15,-,TRBV11-3,few,TRBJ1-1,CASSPGGQTNTEAFF,TGTGCCAGCAGCCCCGGGGGGCAGACGAACACTGAAGCTTTCTTT
13,-,TRBV7-3,-,TRBJ1-1,CASSLGANTEAFF,TGTGCCAGCAGCTTGGGCGCGAACACTGAAGCTTTCTTT
15,TRBD1,TRBV5-6,few,TRBJ1-1,CASSLSRTGYTEAFF,TGTGCCAGCAGCTTGAGTCGGACAGGGTACACTGAAGCTTTCTTT
13,-,TRBV10-1,-,TRBJ2-7,CASSEGETDEQYF,TGCGCCAGCAGTGAGGGTGAAACGGACGAGCAGTACTTC
14,TRBD1,TRBV6-5,-,TRBJ2-7,CASRDRPFSYEQYF,TGTGCCAGCAGGGACAGGCCCTTTTCCTACGAGCAGTACTTC
18,TRBD1,TRBV7-3,-,TRBJ1-2,CASSPTGGAGQFGYGYTF,TGTGCCAGCAGCCCAACCGGCGGGGCGGGACAGTTTGGCTATGGCTACACCTTC
15,TRBD2,TRBV9,few,TRBJ2-7,CASSVASAGVYEQYF,TGTGCCAGCAGCGTAGCATCAGCGGGAGTGTACGAGCAGTACTTC
16,TRBD1,TRBV4-1,-,TRBJ2-2,CASSPPGTGNTGELFF,TGCGCCAGCAGCCCTCCCGGGACAGGGAACACCGGGGAGCTGTTTTTT
18,-,TRBV5-1,-,TRBJ2-3,CASSLFSFEQEDADTQYF,TGCGCCAGCAGCTTGTTCTCGTTCGAACAGGAAGACGCAGATACGCAGTATTTT
15,-,TRBV2,few,TRBJ2-1,CASREDGQGKGEQFF,TGTGCCAGCAGGGAGGACGGTCAGGGGAAGGGGGAGCAGTTCTTC
14,TRBD2,TRBV30,-,TRBJ2-2,CALGLAGDTGELFF,TGTGCCCTGGGACTAGCGGGAGACACCGGGGAGCTGTTTTTT
15,TRBD1,TRBV7-9,-,TRBJ1-1,CASSLDRGTNTEAFF,TGTGCCAGCAGTTTGGACAGGGGCACGAACACTGAAGCTTTCTTT
14,TRBD1,TRBV30,-,TRBJ1-1,CAWTSGAGGTEAFF,TGTGCCTGGACCTCGGGGGCAGGGGGCACTGAAGCTTTCTTT
15,TRBD1,TRBV6-5,-,TRBJ2-7,CASSPDRATNDEQYF,TGTGCCAGCAGCCCGGACAGGGCCACAAATGACGAGCAGTACTTC
17,TRBD2,TRBV9,-,TRBJ2-1,CASSVGGTSGGVNEQFF,TGTGCCAGCAGCGTAGGTGGGACTAGCGGGGGGGTCAATGAGCAGTTCTTC
13,TRBD1,TRBV5-1,-,TRBJ2-7,CASSLTGGYEQYF,TGCGCCAGCAGCTTGACAGGGGGGTACGAGCAGTACTTC
17,-,TRBV5-5,-,TRBJ2-2,CADPLNRPLGDTGELFF,TGTGCCGACCCTCTTAACCGGCCCCTCGGAGACACCGGGGAGCTGTTTTTT
13,-,TRBV6-5,-,TRBJ1-1,CASSYTGTPQAFF,TGTGCCAGCAGTTACACCGGGACACCTCAAGCTTTCTTT
15,TRBD1,TRBV5-4,few,TRBJ1-1,CASSLGGTGGTEAFF,TGTGCCAGCAGCTTGGGAGGGACAGGGGGTACTGAAGCTTTCTTT
16,-,TRBV7-2,-,TRBJ2-3,CASSLASRIGTDTQYF,TGTGCCAGCAGCTTAGCGTCCAGAATCGGGACAGATACGCAGTATTTT
13,-,TRBV29-1,-,TRBJ2-2,CSGGHTNTGELFF,TGCAGCGGAGGACATACGAACACCGGGGAGCTGTTTTTT
12,-,TRBV2,-,TRBJ1-2,CASGRGGNGYTF,TGTGCCAGCGGCCGGGGGGGGAATGGCTACACCTTC
16,TRBD2,TRBV2,once,TRBJ2-7,CASSELLAGGLYEQYF,TGTGCCAGCAGTGAATTGCTAGCGGGAGGCCTGTACGAGCAGTACTTC
16,TRBD2,TRBV14,-,TRBJ2-1,CASSQGPGLAQNEQFF,TGTGCCAGCAGCCAAGGCCCGGGACTAGCGCAGAATGAGCAGTTCTTC
16,TRBD2,TRBV25-1,once,TRBJ2-7,CASSEYGGGREYEQYF,TGTGCCAGCAGTGAATATGGTGGCGGGAGAGAGTACGAGCAGTACTTC
15,TRBD1,TRBV7-3,-,TRBJ2-1,CASSLDRGSYNEQFF,TGTGCCAGCAGCTTAGACAGGGGCTCCTACAATGAGCAGTTCTTC
13,-,TRBV7-2,-,TRBJ2-7,CASSPDRPYEQYF,TGTGCCAGCAGCCCCGACAGGCCCTACGAGCAGTACTTC
13,-,TRBV27,-,TRBJ1-6,CASSLAYNSPLHF,TGTGCCAGCAGTTTAGCCTATAATTCCCCCCTCCACTTT
13,TRBD1,TRBV6-5,-,TRBJ1-2,CASSQGQGGGYTF,TGTGCCAGCAGCCAAGGACAGGGAGGCGGCTACACCTTC
15,TRBD2,TRBV5-1,-,TRBJ2-7,CASSLMSGGSYEQYF,TGCGCCAGCAGCTTGATGAGCGGGGGTTCCTACGAGCAGTACTTC
12,-,TRBV11-2,-,TRBJ1-1,CASSQWGTEAFF,TGTGCCAGCAGCCAGTGGGGGACAGAAGCTTTCTTT
16,TRBD1,TRBV5-4,-,TRBJ2-5,CASSLGTGTVQETQYF,TGTGCCAGCAGCTTGGGTACAGGGACAGTCCAAGAGACCCAGTACTTC
15,-,TRBV18,-,TRBJ2-1,CASSPNEGAYNEQFF,TGTGCCAGCTCACCAAATGAGGGGGCCTACAATGAGCAGTTCTTC
13,-,TRBV7-7,-,TRBJ2-7,CASSPTGSYEQYF,TGTGCTAGCAGCCCGACTGGATCCTACGAGCAGTACTTC
12,-,TRBV28,-,TRBJ2-7,CASSRGSYEQYF,TGTGCCAGCAGTAGGGGGAGCTACGAGCAGTACTTC
12,-,TRBV6-1,-,TRBJ1-3,CASIYGGNTIYF,TGTGCCAGCATTTACGGGGGGAACACCATATATTTT
19,TRBD2,TRBV7-9,-,TRBJ2-1,CASSLVTTSGGASVYEQFF,TGTGCCAGCAGCTTAGTTACTACTAGCGGGGGGGCCTCAGTGTATGAGCAGTTCTTC
12,TRBD1,TRBV14,-,TRBJ2-7,CASSPTGGEQYF,TGTGCCAGCAGCCCGACAGGGGGCGAGCAGTACTTC
14,TRBD2,TRBV9,once,TRBJ2-1,CASSSLAVYNEQFF,TGTGCCAGCAGCTCACTAGCGGTTTACAATGAGCAGTTCTTC
15,TRBD1,TRBV28,-,TRBJ2-7,CASSFTDRVGYEQYF,TGTGCCAGCAGTTTTACGGACAGGGTAGGGTACGAGCAGTACTTC